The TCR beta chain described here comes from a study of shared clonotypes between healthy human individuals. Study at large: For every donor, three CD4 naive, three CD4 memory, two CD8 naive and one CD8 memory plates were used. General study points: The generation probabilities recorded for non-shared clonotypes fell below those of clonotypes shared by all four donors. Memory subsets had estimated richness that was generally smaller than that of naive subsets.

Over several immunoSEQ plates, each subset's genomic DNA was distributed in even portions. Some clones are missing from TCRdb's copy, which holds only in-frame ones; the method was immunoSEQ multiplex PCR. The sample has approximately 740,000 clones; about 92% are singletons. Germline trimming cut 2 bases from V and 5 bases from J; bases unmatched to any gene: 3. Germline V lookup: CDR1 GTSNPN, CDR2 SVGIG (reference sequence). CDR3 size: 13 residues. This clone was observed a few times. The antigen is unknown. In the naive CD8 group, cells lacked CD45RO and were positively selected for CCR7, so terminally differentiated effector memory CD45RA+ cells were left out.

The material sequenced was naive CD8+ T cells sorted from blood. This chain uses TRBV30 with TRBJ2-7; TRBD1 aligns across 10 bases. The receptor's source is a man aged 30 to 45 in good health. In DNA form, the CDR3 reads TGTGCCTGGAGTTCCGGGACAGGGGACGAGCAGTACTTC. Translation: CAWSSGTGDEQYF.